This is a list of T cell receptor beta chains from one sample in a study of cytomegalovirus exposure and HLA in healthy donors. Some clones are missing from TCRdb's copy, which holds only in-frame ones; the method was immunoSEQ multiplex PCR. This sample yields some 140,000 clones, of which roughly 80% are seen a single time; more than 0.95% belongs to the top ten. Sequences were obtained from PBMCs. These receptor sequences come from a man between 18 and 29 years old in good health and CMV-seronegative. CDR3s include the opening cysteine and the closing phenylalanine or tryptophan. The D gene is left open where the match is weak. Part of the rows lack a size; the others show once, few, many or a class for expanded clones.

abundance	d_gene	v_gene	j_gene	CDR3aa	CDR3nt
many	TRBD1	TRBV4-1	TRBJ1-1	CASSQSGTGVAEAFF	TGCGCCAGCAGCCAATCCGGGACAGGGGTTGCTGAAGCTTTCTTT
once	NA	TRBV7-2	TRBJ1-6	CASSLSPFRGKDSPLHF	TGTGCCAGCAGCTTATCCCCCTTTCGGGGGAAGGATTCACCCCTCCACTTT
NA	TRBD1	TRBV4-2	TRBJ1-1	CASSQGNRGGTEAFF	TGTGCCAGCAGCCAAGGCAACAGGGGGGGCACTGAAGCTTTCTTT
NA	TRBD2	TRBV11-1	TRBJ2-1	CASSPASGTKDNEQFF	TGTGCCAGCAGCCCTGCTAGCGGGACTAAAGACAATGAGCAGTTCTTC
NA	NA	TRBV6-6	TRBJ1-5	CASSLMNNQPQHF	TGTGCCAGCAGTCTAATGAACAATCAGCCCCAGCATTTT
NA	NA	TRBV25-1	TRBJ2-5	CASSVAGAQETQYF	TGTGCCAGCAGTGTCGCGGGGGCCCAAGAGACCCAGTACTTC
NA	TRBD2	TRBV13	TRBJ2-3	CASSSPRGGAYTQYF	TGTGCCAGCAGCTCTCCACGGGGGGGCGCGTATACGCAGTATTTT
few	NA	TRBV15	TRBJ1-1	CATSRARGTEAFF	TGTGCCACCAGCAGAGCCCGGGGCACTGAAGCTTTCTTT
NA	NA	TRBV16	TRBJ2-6	CASSQPAQGLSGANVLTF	TGTGCCAGCAGCCAACCGGCTCAGGGCCTCTCTGGGGCCAACGTCCTGACTTTC
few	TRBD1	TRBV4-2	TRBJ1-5	CASSQEGPRTGANQPQHF	TGTGCCAGCAGCCAAGAGGGGCCTCGGACAGGGGCGAATCAGCCCCAGCATTTT